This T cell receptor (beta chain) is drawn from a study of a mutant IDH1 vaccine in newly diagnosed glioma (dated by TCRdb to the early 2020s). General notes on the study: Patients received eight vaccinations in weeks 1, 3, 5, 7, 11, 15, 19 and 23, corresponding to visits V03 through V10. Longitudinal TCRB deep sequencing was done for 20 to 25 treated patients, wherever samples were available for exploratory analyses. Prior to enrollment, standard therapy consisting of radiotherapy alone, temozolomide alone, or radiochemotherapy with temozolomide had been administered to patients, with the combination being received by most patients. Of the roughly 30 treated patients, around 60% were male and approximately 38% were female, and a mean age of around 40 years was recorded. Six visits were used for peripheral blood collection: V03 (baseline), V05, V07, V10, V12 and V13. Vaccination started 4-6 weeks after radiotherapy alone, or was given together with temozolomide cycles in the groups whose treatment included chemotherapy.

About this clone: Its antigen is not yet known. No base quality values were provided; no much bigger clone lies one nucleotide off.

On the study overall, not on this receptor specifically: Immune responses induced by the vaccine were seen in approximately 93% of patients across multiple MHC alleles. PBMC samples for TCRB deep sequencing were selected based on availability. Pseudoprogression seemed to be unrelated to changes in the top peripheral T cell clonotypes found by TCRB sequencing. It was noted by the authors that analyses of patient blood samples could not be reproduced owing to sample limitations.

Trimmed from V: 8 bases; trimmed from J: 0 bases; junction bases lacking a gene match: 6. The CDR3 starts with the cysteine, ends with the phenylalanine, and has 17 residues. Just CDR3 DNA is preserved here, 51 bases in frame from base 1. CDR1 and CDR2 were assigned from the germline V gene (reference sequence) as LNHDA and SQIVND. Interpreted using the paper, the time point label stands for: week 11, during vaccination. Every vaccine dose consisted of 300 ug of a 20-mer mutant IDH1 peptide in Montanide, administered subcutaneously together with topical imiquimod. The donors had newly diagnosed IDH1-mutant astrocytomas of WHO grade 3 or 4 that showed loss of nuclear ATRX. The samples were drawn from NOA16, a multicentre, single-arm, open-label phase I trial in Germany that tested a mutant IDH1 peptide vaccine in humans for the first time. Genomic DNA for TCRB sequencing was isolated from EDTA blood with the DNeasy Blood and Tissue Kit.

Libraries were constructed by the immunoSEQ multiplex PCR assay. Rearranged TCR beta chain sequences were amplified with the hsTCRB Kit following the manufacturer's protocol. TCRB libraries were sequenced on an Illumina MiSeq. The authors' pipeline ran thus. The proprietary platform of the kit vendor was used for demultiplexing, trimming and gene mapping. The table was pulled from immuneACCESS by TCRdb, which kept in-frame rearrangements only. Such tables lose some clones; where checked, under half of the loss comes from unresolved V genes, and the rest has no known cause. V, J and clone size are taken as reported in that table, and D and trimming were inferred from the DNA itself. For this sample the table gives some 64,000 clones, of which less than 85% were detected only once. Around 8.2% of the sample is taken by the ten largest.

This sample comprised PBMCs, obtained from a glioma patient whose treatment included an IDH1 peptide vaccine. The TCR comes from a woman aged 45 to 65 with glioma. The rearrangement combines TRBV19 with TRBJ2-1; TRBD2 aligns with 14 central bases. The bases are TGTGCCAGTTCCCTGACTAGCGGGGGGGGCTCCTACAATGAGCAGTTCTTC. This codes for CASSLTSGGGSYNEQFF.